This record looks at one TCR beta chain sequence and its context. The antigen remains undetermined. This CDR3 comprises 14 residues. With V trimmed by 6 bases and J by 6 bases, 8 bases remained unmatched. Germline CDR1 reads MNHEY; CDR2 reads SVGAGI. TCRdb's table, derived via immunoSEQ multiplex PCR, lists solely in-frame clones and lacks some. The sample gives tens of thousands of clones, approximately 90% of which show up once; about 6% is in the top ten. These data originate in a study of T cell responses to AZD1222 COVID-19 vaccine. General study points: White British ancestry dominated among donors, who included more females, and clonal diversity was possibly underestimated.

The V call is TRBV6-5, the J call TRBJ1-2; 9 nucleotides line up with TRBD1. The TCR comes from an adult who received the MenACWY meningococcal vaccine as a control. The material sequenced was peripheral blood, taken 28 days after the second dose of the MenACWY control vaccine. The CDR3 sequence is CASSQQGAGNGYTF. CDR3 bases: TGTGCCAGCAGCCAACAGGGGGCGGGAAATGGCTACACCTTC.